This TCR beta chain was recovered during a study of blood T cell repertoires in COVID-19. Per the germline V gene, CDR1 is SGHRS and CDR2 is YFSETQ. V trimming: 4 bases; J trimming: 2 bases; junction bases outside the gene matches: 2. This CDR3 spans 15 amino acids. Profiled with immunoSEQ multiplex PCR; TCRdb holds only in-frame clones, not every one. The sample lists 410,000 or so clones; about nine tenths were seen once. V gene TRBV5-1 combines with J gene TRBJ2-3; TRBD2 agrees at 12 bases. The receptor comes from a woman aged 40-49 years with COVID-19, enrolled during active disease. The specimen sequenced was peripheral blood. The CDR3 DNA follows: TGCGCCAGCAGCACTAGCGGGAGGTTCACAGATACGCAGTATTTT. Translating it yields CASSTSGRFTDTQYF.